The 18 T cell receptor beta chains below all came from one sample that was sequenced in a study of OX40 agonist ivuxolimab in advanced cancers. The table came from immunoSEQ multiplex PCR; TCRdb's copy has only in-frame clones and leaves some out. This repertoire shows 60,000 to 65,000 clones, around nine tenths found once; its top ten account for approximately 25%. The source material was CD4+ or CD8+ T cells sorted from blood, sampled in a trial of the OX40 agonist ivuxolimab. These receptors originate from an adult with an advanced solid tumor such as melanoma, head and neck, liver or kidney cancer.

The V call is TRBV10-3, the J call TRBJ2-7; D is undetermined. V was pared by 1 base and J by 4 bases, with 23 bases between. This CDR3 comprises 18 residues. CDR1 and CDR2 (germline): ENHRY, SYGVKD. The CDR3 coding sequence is TGTGCCATCAGTGAGTATATCGCCCAGGATCTCCTAGTGTACGAGCAGTACTTC. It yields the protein CAISEYIAQDLLVYEQYF.

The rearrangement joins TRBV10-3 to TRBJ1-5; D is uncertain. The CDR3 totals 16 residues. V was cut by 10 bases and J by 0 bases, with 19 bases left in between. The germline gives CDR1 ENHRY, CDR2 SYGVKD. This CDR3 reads CATRSDGSNSNQPQHF. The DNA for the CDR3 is TGTGCCACCAGATCCGACGGGAGCAATAGCAATCAGCCCCAGCATTTT.

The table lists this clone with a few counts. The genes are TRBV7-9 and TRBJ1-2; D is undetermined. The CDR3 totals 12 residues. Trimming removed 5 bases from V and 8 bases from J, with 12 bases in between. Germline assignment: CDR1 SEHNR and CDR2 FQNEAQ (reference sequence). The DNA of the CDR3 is TGTGCCAGCAGCCGCGGGCCCGAAGGCTACACCTTC. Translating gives CASSRGPEGYTF.

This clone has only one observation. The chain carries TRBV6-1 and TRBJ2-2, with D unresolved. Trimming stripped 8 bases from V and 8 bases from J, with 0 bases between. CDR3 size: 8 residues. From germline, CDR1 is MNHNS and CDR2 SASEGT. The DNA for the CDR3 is TGTGCCAGCGGGGAGCTGTTTTTT. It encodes CASGELFF.

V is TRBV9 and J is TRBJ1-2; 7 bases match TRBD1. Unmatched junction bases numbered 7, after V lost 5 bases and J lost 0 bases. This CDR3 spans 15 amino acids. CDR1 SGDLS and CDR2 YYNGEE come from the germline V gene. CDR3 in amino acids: CASSVEGAANYGYTF. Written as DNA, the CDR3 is TGTGCCAGCAGTGTGGAGGGGGCGGCTAACTATGGCTACACCTTC.

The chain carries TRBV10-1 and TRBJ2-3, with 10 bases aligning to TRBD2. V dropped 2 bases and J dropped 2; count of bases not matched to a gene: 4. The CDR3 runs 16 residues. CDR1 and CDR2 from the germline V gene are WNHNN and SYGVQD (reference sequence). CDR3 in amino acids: CASSEGTSDPTDTQYF. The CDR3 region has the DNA TGCGCCAGCAGTGAGGGGACTAGCGACCCCACAGATACGCAGTATTTT.

CDR3 in DNA: TGTGCCGGGCACAGGGTCGCCAATGAGCAGTTCTTC. Its translation: CAGHRVANEQFF. V gene TRBV7-9 combines with J gene TRBJ2-1, with D possibly matching TRBD1 (6 bases). Trimming took off 11 bases at V and 6 bases at J, with 14 bases between the two ends. The germline V gene encodes CDR1 SEHNR and CDR2 FQNEAQ (reference sequence). The length of the CDR3 is 12 residues.

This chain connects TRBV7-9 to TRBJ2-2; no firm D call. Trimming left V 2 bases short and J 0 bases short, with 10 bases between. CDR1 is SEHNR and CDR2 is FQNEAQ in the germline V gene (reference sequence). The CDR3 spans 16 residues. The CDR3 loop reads CASSLKVGANTGELFF. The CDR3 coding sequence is TGTGCCAGCAGCTTAAAGGTGGGCGCGAACACCGGGGAGCTGTTTTTT.

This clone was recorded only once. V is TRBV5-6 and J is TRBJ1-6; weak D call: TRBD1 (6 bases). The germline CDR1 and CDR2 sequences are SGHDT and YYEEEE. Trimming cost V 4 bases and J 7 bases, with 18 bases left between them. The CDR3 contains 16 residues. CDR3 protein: CASSDTGRDTNSPLHF. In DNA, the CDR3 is TGTGCCAGCAGCGATACCGGACGGGACACCAATTCACCCCTCCACTTT.

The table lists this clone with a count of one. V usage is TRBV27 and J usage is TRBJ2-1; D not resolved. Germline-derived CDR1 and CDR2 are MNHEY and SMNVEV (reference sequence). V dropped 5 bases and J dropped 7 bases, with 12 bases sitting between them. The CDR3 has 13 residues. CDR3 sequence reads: CASSLTLGNEQFF. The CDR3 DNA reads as TGTGCCAGCAGTCTTACATTGGGGAATGAGCAGTTCTTC.

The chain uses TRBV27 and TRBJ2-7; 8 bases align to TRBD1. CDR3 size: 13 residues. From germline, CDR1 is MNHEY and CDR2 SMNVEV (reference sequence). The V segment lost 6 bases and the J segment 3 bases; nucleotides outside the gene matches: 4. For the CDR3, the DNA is TGTGCCAGCAGAATAACAGGGGGCTACGAGCAGTACTTC. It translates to CASRITGGYEQYF.

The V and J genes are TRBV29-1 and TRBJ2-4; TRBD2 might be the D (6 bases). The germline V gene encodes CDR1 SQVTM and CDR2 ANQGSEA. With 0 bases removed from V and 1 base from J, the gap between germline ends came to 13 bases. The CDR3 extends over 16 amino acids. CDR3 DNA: TGCAGCGTTGAAGATTTCGGCGGGAAGGCCAAAAACATTCAGTACTTC. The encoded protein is CSVEDFGGKAKNIQYF. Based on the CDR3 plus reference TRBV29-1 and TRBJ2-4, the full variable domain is SAVISQKPSRDICQRGTSLTIQCQVDSQVTMMFWYRQQPGQSLTLIATANQGSEATYESGFVIDKFPISRPNLTFSTLTVSNMSPEDSSIYLCSVEDFGGKAKNIQYFGAGTRLSVL.

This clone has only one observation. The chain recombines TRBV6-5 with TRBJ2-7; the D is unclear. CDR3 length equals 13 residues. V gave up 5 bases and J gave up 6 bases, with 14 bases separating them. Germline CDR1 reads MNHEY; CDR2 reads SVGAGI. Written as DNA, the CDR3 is TGTGCCAGCAGTCGAATTAGAGGTTCCGAGCAGTACTTC. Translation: CASSRIRGSEQYF.

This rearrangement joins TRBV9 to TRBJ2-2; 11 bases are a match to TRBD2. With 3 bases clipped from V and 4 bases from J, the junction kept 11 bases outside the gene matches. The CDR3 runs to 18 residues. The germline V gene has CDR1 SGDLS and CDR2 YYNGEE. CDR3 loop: CASSAPPGLAGPTGELFF. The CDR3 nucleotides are TGTGCCAGCAGCGCCCCCCCTGGACTAGCGGGCCCCACCGGGGAGCTGTTTTTT. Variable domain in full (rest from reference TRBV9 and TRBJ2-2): DSGVTQTPKHLITATGQRVTLRCSPRSGDLSVYWYQQSLDQGLQFLIQYYNGEERAKGNILERFSAQQFPDLHSELNLSSLELGDSALYFCASSAPPGLAGPTGELFFGEGSRLTVL.

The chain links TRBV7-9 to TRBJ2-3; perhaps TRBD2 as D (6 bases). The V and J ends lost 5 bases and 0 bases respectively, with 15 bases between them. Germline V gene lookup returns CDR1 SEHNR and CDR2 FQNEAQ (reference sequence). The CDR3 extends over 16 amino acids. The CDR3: CASSHTGGASTDTQYF. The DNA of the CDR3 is TGTGCCAGCAGCCACACAGGAGGGGCTAGCACAGATACGCAGTATTTT.

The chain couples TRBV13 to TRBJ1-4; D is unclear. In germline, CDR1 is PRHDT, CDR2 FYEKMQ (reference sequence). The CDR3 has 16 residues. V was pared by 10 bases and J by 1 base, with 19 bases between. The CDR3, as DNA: TGTGCCAACCTAATGGCACACGGGATAACTAATGAAAAACTGTTTTTT. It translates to CANLMAHGITNEKLFF.

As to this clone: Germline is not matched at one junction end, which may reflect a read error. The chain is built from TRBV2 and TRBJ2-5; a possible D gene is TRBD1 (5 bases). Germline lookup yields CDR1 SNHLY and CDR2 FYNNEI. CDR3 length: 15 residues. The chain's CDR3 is CASSEGKGLQKTQYF. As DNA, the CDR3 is TGTGCCAGCAGTGAAGGGAAGGGGCTCCAAAAGACCCAGTACTTC.

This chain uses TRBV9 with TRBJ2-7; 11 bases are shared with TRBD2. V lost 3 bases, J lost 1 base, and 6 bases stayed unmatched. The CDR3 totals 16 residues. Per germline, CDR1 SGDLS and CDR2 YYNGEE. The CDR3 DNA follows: TGTGCCAGCAGCGGAGAGACTAGCGGGGAATCCTACGAGCAGTACTTC. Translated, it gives CASSGETSGESYEQYF.